Listed below are T cell receptor beta chains from one sample, sequenced in a study of T cell changes during pregnancy in multiple sclerosis. The repertoire was sequenced with immunoSEQ multiplex PCR; TCRdb's copy has only in-frame clones and lacks some. This table has just over 50,000 clones, approximately 90% appearing once. The sequencing here drew on CD4+ T cells from peripheral blood mononuclear cells, taken after pregnancy. The source is a female donor with multiple sclerosis, enrolled in a pregnancy study. Each CDR3 is given with its conserved first and last residue. D genes are given only for firm matches. The size field is filled for only some rows; it gives once, few, many or a size class.

d_gene: .; v_gene: TRBV30; j_gene: TRBJ2-2; abundance: .; CDR3aa: CAWSVQTSRTGELFF; CDR3nt: TGTGCCTGGAGTGTACAAACCTCAAGAACCGGGGAGCTGTTTTTT
d_gene: .; v_gene: TRBV7-9; j_gene: TRBJ1-4; abundance: .; CDR3aa: CASTLTTGLGEKLFF; CDR3nt: TGTGCCAGCACCCTTACTACGGGTCTCGGGGAAAAACTGTTTTTT
d_gene: TRBD2; v_gene: TRBV6-5; j_gene: TRBJ2-1; abundance: .; CDR3aa: CASSRGREGLQFF; CDR3nt: TGTGCCAGCAGTAGAGGGCGGGAGGGCCTTCAGTTCTTC
d_gene: .; v_gene: TRBV7-2; j_gene: TRBJ2-4; abundance: .; CDR3aa: CASSLGLALNF; CDR3nt: TGTGCCAGCAGCTTAGGTCTAGCACTGAACTTC
d_gene: .; v_gene: TRBV2; j_gene: TRBJ1-4; abundance: .; CDR3aa: CASSGGRTNEKLFF; CDR3nt: TGTGCCAGCAGCGGGGGACGGACTAATGAAAAACTGTTTTTT
d_gene: TRBD2; v_gene: TRBV28; j_gene: TRBJ2-1; abundance: .; CDR3aa: CASRSREGRTNEQFF; CDR3nt: TGTGCCAGCAGATCCCGGGAGGGGAGGACCAATGAGCAGTTCTTC
d_gene: TRBD2; v_gene: TRBV7-9; j_gene: TRBJ2-3; abundance: .; CDR3aa: CASLAGGSTDTQYF; CDR3nt: TGTGCCAGTCTAGCGGGGGGTAGCACAGATACGCAGTATTTT
d_gene: .; v_gene: TRBV6-5; j_gene: TRBJ2-3; abundance: .; CDR3aa: CASSLGRGTDTQYF; CDR3nt: TGTGCCAGCAGCCTGGGCAGGGGAACAGATACGCAGTATTTT
d_gene: .; v_gene: TRBV2; j_gene: TRBJ2-5; abundance: .; CDR3aa: CASSGRTYQETQYF; CDR3nt: TGTGCCAGCAGCGGTCGGACATACCAAGAGACCCAGTACTTC
d_gene: TRBD1; v_gene: TRBV13; j_gene: TRBJ1-2; abundance: few; CDR3aa: CASSLGRQGRGYTF; CDR3nt: TGTGCCAGCAGCTTAGGGCGACAGGGGCGAGGCTACACCTTC
d_gene: TRBD2; v_gene: TRBV5-1; j_gene: TRBJ2-1; abundance: once; CDR3aa: CASSLGSAGVSNEQFF; CDR3nt: TGCGCCAGCAGCTTGGGTTCGGCGGGAGTAAGCAATGAGCAGTTCTTC
d_gene: TRBD2; v_gene: TRBV5-1; j_gene: TRBJ2-1; abundance: few; CDR3aa: CASSFSGSAFNEQFF; CDR3nt: TGCGCCAGCAGCTTTAGCGGGAGTGCTTTCAATGAGCAGTTCTTC
d_gene: .; v_gene: TRBV28; j_gene: TRBJ1-5; abundance: .; CDR3aa: CASTYTGLAPRQNQPQHF; CDR3nt: TGTGCCAGCACCTACACGGGACTTGCCCCGAGACAAAATCAGCCCCAGCATTTT
d_gene: TRBD2; v_gene: TRBV29-1; j_gene: TRBJ2-2; abundance: .; CDR3aa: CSVNPSGKSNTGELFF; CDR3nt: TGCAGCGTTAACCCTAGCGGGAAGTCAAACACCGGGGAGCTGTTTTTT
d_gene: .; v_gene: TRBV5-1; j_gene: TRBJ2-3; abundance: .; CDR3aa: CASSLGFGDTQYF; CDR3nt: TGCGCCAGCAGCTTGGGCTTCGGGGATACGCAGTATTTT
d_gene: .; v_gene: TRBV19; j_gene: TRBJ1-2; abundance: .; CDR3aa: CASSPTSLTGGGYTF; CDR3nt: TGTGCCAGTAGCCCTACCAGCCTAACTGGGGGGGGCTACACCTTC
d_gene: TRBD1; v_gene: TRBV7-9; j_gene: TRBJ1-1; abundance: .; CDR3aa: CASSLEDRGSEAFF; CDR3nt: TGTGCCAGCAGCTTAGAGGACAGGGGATCTGAAGCTTTCTTT
d_gene: .; v_gene: TRBV19; j_gene: TRBJ1-1; abundance: .; CDR3aa: CASSISQVMNTEAFF; CDR3nt: TGTGCCAGTAGTATCAGCCAGGTCATGAACACTGAAGCTTTCTTT
d_gene: .; v_gene: TRBV12-1; j_gene: TRBJ2-1; abundance: .; CDR3aa: CASSFDGGRKTGDNEQFF; CDR3nt: TGTGCCAGCAGCTTTGATGGTGGGCGCAAGACGGGGGACAATGAGCAGTTCTTC
d_gene: TRBD2; v_gene: TRBV6-4; j_gene: TRBJ2-7; abundance: .; CDR3aa: CASSAASGRSYEQYF; CDR3nt: TGTGCCAGCAGTGCGGCTAGCGGGAGGTCCTACGAGCAGTACTTC
d_gene: TRBD1; v_gene: TRBV5-1; j_gene: TRBJ1-6; abundance: .; CDR3aa: CASSLAQGATRSYNSPLHF; CDR3nt: TGCGCCAGCAGCTTGGCACAGGGGGCAACCCGCTCCTATAATTCACCCCTCCACTTT
d_gene: TRBD2; v_gene: TRBV11-1; j_gene: TRBJ2-1; abundance: .; CDR3aa: CASSAGLAGVVRRQFF; CDR3nt: TGTGCCAGCAGCGCCGGACTAGCGGGAGTTGTCCGTAGGCAGTTCTTC
d_gene: TRBD1; v_gene: TRBV7-9; j_gene: TRBJ2-2; abundance: .; CDR3aa: CASSLRGRGTGELFF; CDR3nt: TGTGCCAGCAGCCTCAGGGGGCGCGGCACCGGGGAGCTGTTTTTT
d_gene: TRBD1; v_gene: TRBV28; j_gene: TRBJ1-5; abundance: .; CDR3aa: CASSSGTGGGQPQHF; CDR3nt: TGTGCCAGCAGTTCAGGGACAGGGGGTGGTCAGCCCCAGCATTTT
d_gene: .; v_gene: TRBV19; j_gene: TRBJ2-1; abundance: .; CDR3aa: CASSRGAARSRVNEQFF; CDR3nt: TGTGCCAGTAGCCGGGGGGCAGCTAGAAGCCGGGTGAATGAGCAGTTCTTC
d_gene: .; v_gene: TRBV11-3; j_gene: TRBJ2-7; abundance: .; CDR3aa: CASSLGVLPGGSEQYF; CDR3nt: TGTGCCAGCAGCTTAGGTGTCCTGCCAGGGGGGAGCGAGCAGTACTTC
d_gene: TRBD2; v_gene: TRBV18; j_gene: TRBJ2-2; abundance: .; CDR3aa: CASSPEGLATTGELFF; CDR3nt: TGTGCCAGCTCACCCGAGGGACTAGCGACTACCGGGGAGCTGTTTTTT
d_gene: TRBD2; v_gene: TRBV7-2; j_gene: TRBJ2-1; abundance: .; CDR3aa: CASSDDFVRLAGVRGQFF; CDR3nt: TGTGCCAGCAGCGATGACTTCGTAAGACTAGCGGGAGTACGCGGGCAGTTCTTC
d_gene: TRBD2; v_gene: TRBV2; j_gene: TRBJ2-1; abundance: .; CDR3aa: CASRSSGVGPYNEQFF; CDR3nt: TGTGCCAGCCGATCTAGCGGGGTTGGCCCCTACAATGAGCAGTTCTTC
d_gene: TRBD2; v_gene: TRBV10-1; j_gene: TRBJ2-1; abundance: few; CDR3aa: CASSSRGLAQISAYNEQFF; CDR3nt: TGCGCCAGCAGTTCACGGGGACTAGCTCAAATCAGTGCCTACAATGAGCAGTTCTTC
d_gene: .; v_gene: TRBV7-6; j_gene: TRBJ1-4; abundance: .; CDR3aa: CASSSFKGQGNEKLFF; CDR3nt: TGTGCCAGCAGCAGCTTTAAGGGGCAGGGTAATGAAAAACTGTTTTTT
d_gene: TRBD1; v_gene: TRBV6-5; j_gene: TRBJ2-1; abundance: once; CDR3aa: CASSYPRGQHEQFF; CDR3nt: TGTGCCAGCAGTTACCCTCGGGGACAGCATGAGCAGTTCTTC
d_gene: .; v_gene: TRBV5-6; j_gene: TRBJ2-5; abundance: once; CDR3aa: CASSHIYDRQQETQYF; CDR3nt: TGTGCCAGCAGCCATATCTACGACAGGCAACAAGAGACCCAGTACTTC
d_gene: TRBD2; v_gene: TRBV4-3; j_gene: TRBJ2-1; abundance: .; CDR3aa: CASSQEWLAGNNEQFF; CDR3nt: TGCGCCAGCAGCCAAGAATGGCTAGCGGGGAACAATGAGCAGTTCTTC
d_gene: TRBD2; v_gene: TRBV19; j_gene: TRBJ2-1; abundance: .; CDR3aa: CASTPSGTPYNEQFF; CDR3nt: TGTGCCAGTACCCCTAGCGGGACACCTTACAATGAGCAGTTCTTC
d_gene: TRBD2; v_gene: TRBV4-2; j_gene: TRBJ2-1; abundance: .; CDR3aa: CASSQDLAGAYEQFF; CDR3nt: TGTGCCAGCAGCCAAGATCTAGCGGGAGCGTACGAGCAGTTCTTC
d_gene: TRBD2; v_gene: TRBV7-2; j_gene: TRBJ2-3; abundance: .; CDR3aa: CASSLHGRESGTQYF; CDR3nt: TGTGCCAGCAGCTTACACGGGAGGGAGTCGGGTACGCAGTATTTT
d_gene: .; v_gene: TRBV27; j_gene: TRBJ1-2; abundance: once; CDR3aa: CASSFARRSNYGYTF; CDR3nt: TGTGCCAGCAGTTTCGCCCGGCGGTCTAACTATGGCTACACCTTC
d_gene: .; v_gene: TRBV5-1; j_gene: TRBJ2-7; abundance: .; CDR3aa: CASSLSGRSSPSEQYF; CDR3nt: TGCGCCAGCAGCTTGAGCGGGCGCTCCTCCCCGTCCGAGCAGTACTTC
d_gene: .; v_gene: TRBV27; j_gene: TRBJ2-1; abundance: once; CDR3aa: CASSFPQGQYNEQFF; CDR3nt: TGTGCCAGCAGTTTCCCCCAAGGACAGTACAATGAGCAGTTCTTC
d_gene: TRBD1; v_gene: TRBV5-5; j_gene: TRBJ2-7; abundance: .; CDR3aa: CASSREQGNYEQYF; CDR3nt: TGTGCCAGCAGCCGTGAACAGGGGAACTACGAGCAGTACTTC
d_gene: .; v_gene: TRBV14; j_gene: TRBJ2-1; abundance: .; CDR3aa: CASSHQLRASSYNEQFF; CDR3nt: TGTGCCAGCAGCCACCAACTGCGGGCAAGCTCCTACAATGAGCAGTTCTTC
d_gene: .; v_gene: TRBV11-3; j_gene: TRBJ2-7; abundance: .; CDR3aa: CASSPGLYEQYF; CDR3nt: TGTGCCAGCAGCCCGGGACTCTACGAGCAGTACTTC
d_gene: .; v_gene: TRBV19; j_gene: TRBJ2-7; abundance: .; CDR3aa: CASSRTYHAYEQYF; CDR3nt: TGTGCCAGTAGTAGGACTTACCATGCCTACGAGCAGTACTTC
d_gene: .; v_gene: TRBV9; j_gene: TRBJ2-7; abundance: .; CDR3aa: CASSPQGLYEQYF; CDR3nt: TGTGCCAGCAGCCCGCAGGGACTCTACGAGCAGTACTTC
d_gene: TRBD2; v_gene: TRBV5-4; j_gene: TRBJ2-7; abundance: .; CDR3aa: CASSYQWTSGSEQYF; CDR3nt: TGTGCCAGCAGCTATCAATGGACTAGCGGGAGCGAGCAGTACTTC
d_gene: .; v_gene: TRBV12-5; j_gene: TRBJ2-2; abundance: .; CDR3aa: CASGPGGGELFF; CDR3nt: TGTGCTAGTGGTCCCGGGGGCGGGGAGCTGTTTTTT
d_gene: TRBD1; v_gene: TRBV27; j_gene: TRBJ2-7; abundance: .; CDR3aa: CASSSTGTGSYEQYF; CDR3nt: TGTGCCAGCAGTTCGACCGGGACAGGGAGCTACGAGCAGTACTTC
d_gene: TRBD2; v_gene: TRBV5-4; j_gene: TRBJ2-1; abundance: .; CDR3aa: CATALMLAGVNEQFF; CDR3nt: TGTGCCACCGCACTGATGCTAGCGGGAGTGAATGAGCAGTTCTTC
d_gene: .; v_gene: TRBV14; j_gene: TRBJ1-2; abundance: .; CDR3aa: CASSQVGNGYTF; CDR3nt: TGTGCCAGCAGCCAAGTCGGGAATGGCTACACCTTC
d_gene: .; v_gene: TRBV9; j_gene: TRBJ1-3; abundance: .; CDR3aa: CASSARVSGNTIYF; CDR3nt: TGTGCCAGCAGCGCCAGGGTATCTGGAAACACCATATATTTT
d_gene: .; v_gene: TRBV9; j_gene: TRBJ2-1; abundance: once; CDR3aa: CASSVGQDSYNEQFF; CDR3nt: TGTGCCAGCAGCGTAGGACAGGACTCCTACAATGAGCAGTTCTTC